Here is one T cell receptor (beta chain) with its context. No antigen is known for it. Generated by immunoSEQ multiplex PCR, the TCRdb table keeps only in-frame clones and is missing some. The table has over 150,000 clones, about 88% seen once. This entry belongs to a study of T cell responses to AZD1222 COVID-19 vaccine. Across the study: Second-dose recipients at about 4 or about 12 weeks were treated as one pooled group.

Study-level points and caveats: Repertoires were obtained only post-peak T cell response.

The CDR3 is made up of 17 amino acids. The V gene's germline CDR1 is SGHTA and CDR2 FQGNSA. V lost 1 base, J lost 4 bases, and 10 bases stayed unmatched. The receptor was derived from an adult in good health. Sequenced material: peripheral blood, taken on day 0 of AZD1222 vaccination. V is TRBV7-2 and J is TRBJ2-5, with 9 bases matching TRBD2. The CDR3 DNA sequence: TGTGCCAGCAGCTTAGGTGGTAGCGGGGGTCATGGAGAGACCCAGTACTTC. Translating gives CASSLGGSGGHGETQYF.